One sample yielded the 13 T cell receptor beta chains listed below, sequenced in a study of blood T cell repertoires in COVID-19. The repertoire was sequenced with immunoSEQ multiplex PCR; TCRdb's copy has only in-frame clones and lacks some. The table has around 160,000 clones, roughly 80% seen once; the top ten hold about 3.4%. The specimen sequenced was PBMCs or T cells enriched from blood (not recorded which). The receptor set was obtained from a woman aged 55-69 years who had recovered from COVID-19.

V is TRBV5-1 and J is TRBJ2-1; D gene unclear. CDR3 length equals 14 residues. Germline CDR1 is SGHRS and CDR2 is YFSETQ. Trimming stripped 4 bases from V and 4 bases from J, with 12 bases between. The DNA of the CDR3 is TGCGCCAGCAGCGACATCACAGAGTACAATGAGCAGTTCTTC. Its translation: CASSDITEYNEQFF.

The CDR3 spells CASSFLFRSTDTQYF. The CDR3 DNA is TGTGCCAGCAGCTTCCTATTCCGCAGCACAGATACGCAGTATTTT. V is TRBV11-2 and J is TRBJ2-3; no reliable D call. This CDR3 is 15 amino acids long. V lost 3 bases and J 0 bases, leaving 10 bases between the germline ends. Germline values: CDR1 SGHAT, CDR2 FQNNGV.

This clone was detected once. This clone may be a read error of a much larger clone one base away. Other DNA sequences in the same sample also yield this CDR3. V is TRBV6-5 and J is TRBJ2-7; TRBD2 is a possible D gene (6 bases). This CDR3 is 13 amino acids long. CDR1 is MNHEY and CDR2 is SVGAGI in the germline V gene. The CDR3 DNA sequence: TGTGCCAGCAGGGCGGGGACCACCTACGAGCAGTATTTC. It encodes CASRAGTTYEQYF.

This chain links TRBV29-1 with TRBJ1-6, with 9 nucleotides matching TRBD1. The CDR3 has 15 residues. V shed 6 bases, J shed 9 bases, and the junction held 12 bases outside the gene matches. In germline, CDR1 is SQVTM, CDR2 ANQGSEA. CDR3: CSVTFGTGSGSPLHF. In DNA, the CDR3 is TGCAGCGTCACCTTCGGGACAGGGAGCGGTTCACCCCTCCACTTT.

J is TRBJ2-1 and V is TRBV21-1; no DNA check was done on the table's D call, TRBD2. TRBV21-1 is classified as a pseudogene. The CDR3 loop spans 16 amino acids. The CDR3 nucleotides are TGTGCCAGCAGCAAAGGGGCCGGGACTAGCGACAATGAGCAGTTCTTC. Residues: CASSKGAGTSDNEQFF.

This clone has just a few counts. The V and J genes are TRBV30 and TRBJ2-7, with a tentative D call TRBD1 (5 bases). The V gene lost 1 base and the J gene lost 2 bases, with 6 bases spanning the gap. The germline V gene has CDR1 GTSNPN and CDR2 SVGIG (reference sequence). CDR3 length: 12 amino acids. The CDR3 here is CAWSETAYEQYF. For the CDR3, the DNA is TGTGCCTGGAGTGAGACAGCCTACGAGCAGTACTTC.

J is TRBJ2-1 and V is TRBV5-1; TRBD1 agrees at 7 bases. The germline gives CDR1 SGHRS, CDR2 YFSETQ. This CDR3 is built from 15 residues. Trimming removed 3 bases from V and 3 bases from J; junction bases left unmatched: 6. CDR3: CASSSYGDSYNEQFF. The CDR3 coding sequence is TGCGCCAGCAGCTCTTACGGGGACAGCTACAATGAGCAGTTCTTC.

The chain is built from TRBV19 and TRBJ2-7; D is ambiguous. The CDR3 loop spans 11 amino acids. Germline CDR1 LNHDA, CDR2 SQIVND (reference sequence). Trimming removed 6 bases from V and 2 bases from J, with 5 bases in between. CDR3 loop: CASSHAYEQYF. DNA of the CDR3: TGTGCCAGTAGCCATGCCTACGAGCAGTACTTC.

The V call is TRBV7-3, the J call TRBJ2-3; 7 bases fit TRBD2. The CDR3 covers 14 residues. CDR1 is SGHTA, CDR2 FQGTGA, per germline. Germline trimming cut 5 bases from V and 5 bases from J; bases unmatched to any gene: 7. The CDR3 reads CASSTGLDGDTQYF. CDR3 in DNA: TGTGCCAGCAGCACTGGACTAGATGGAGATACGCAGTATTTT. Complete variable domain (other parts from reference TRBV7-3 and TRBJ2-3): GAGVSQTPSNKVTEKGKYVELRCDPISGHTALYWYRQSLGQGPEFLIYFQGTGAADDSGLPNDRFFAVRPEGSVSTLKIQRTERGDSAVYLCASSTGLDGDTQYFGPGTRLTVL.

CDR3 bases: TGCAGCGCCGAGGGTCGCAGGGGAAACGAGGACTATGGCTACACCTTC. It translates to CSAEGRRGNEDYGYTF. The chain recombines TRBV29-1 with TRBJ1-2; perhaps TRBD1 as D (6 bases). The CDR3 is 16 amino acids. Looked up from germline, CDR1 is SQVTM and CDR2 is ANQGSEA. Trimming left V 7 bases short and J 3 bases short, with 24 bases between.

This clone occurred a few times. V is TRBV11-2 and J is TRBJ1-1; D gene uncertain. The germline V and J ends were trimmed by 5 bases and 2 bases, with 15 bases remaining between them. CDR3 length: 15 residues. Germline CDR1 is SGHAT and CDR2 is FQNNGV. This CDR3 reads CASSPEAGVNTEAFF. For the CDR3, the DNA is TGTGCCAGCAGCCCCGAAGCCGGGGTCAACACTGAAGCTTTCTTT.

The chain recombines TRBV4-1 with TRBJ1-6; TRBD1 matches 7 bases. The CDR3 is 16 residues long. V lost 3 bases, J lost 8 bases, and 10 bases stayed unmatched. From germline, CDR1 is MGHRA and CDR2 YSYEKL. The CDR3 bases are TGCGCCAGCAGCCATCCTCAGGGGGAGAGATATTCACCCCTCCACTTT. Translating gives CASSHPQGERYSPLHF.

This chain links TRBV14 with TRBJ2-7, with 12 bases that match TRBD2. This CDR3 spans 15 amino acids. From germline, CDR1 is SGHDN and CDR2 FVKESK. V lost 5 bases to trimming and J lost 4 bases; unmatched junction nucleotides: 6. CDR3 DNA: TGTGCCAGCAGCTCGGGACTAGCGGGTCTATACGAGCAGTACTTC. Translation: CASSSGLAGLYEQYF.